This TCR beta chain was sequenced during a study of CD8 T cells in Susac syndrome. The RNA input was roughly 0.45 to 1 ug, and it was reverse transcribed with random hexamers. Multiplex immunoSEQ PCR targeted 54 Vbeta and 13 Jbeta TCR beta segments. TCRdb re-called the immunoSEQ multiplex PCR reads through MiXCR, storing one row per CDR3 protein. Of roughly 250,000 distinct CDR3 sequences listed, almost 97% were seen once; the top ten hold approximately 0.094%. Points on this clonotype: Its antigen remains unknown.

TEMRA cells underwent FACS enrichment and CD8+ and CD4+ T cells underwent negative isolation. Germline assignment: CDR1 MDHEN and CDR2 SYDVKM. V shed 5 bases and J 6 bases; nucleotides not matched to a gene: 10. This CDR3 contains 15 residues. General study findings and limits: The CD4+ T cell repertoires that were profiled in Susac syndrome showed no clonal expansion.

The TCR was taken from a human donor with Susac syndrome. The chain joins TRBV28 to TRBJ2-7; 10 bases map to TRBD1. Sequencing input: CD4+ T cells from PBMCs. The CDR3 protein is CASSPPGQGYGEQYF. The DNA for the CDR3 is TGTGCCAGCAGTCCTCCGGGACAGGGGTACGGCGAGCAGTACTTC. Using reference TRBV28 and TRBJ2-7 for the parts outside the CDR3, the full variable domain is DVKVTQSSRYLVKRTGEKVFLECVQDMDHENMFWYRQDPGLGLRLIYFSYDVKMKEKGDIPEGYSVSREKKERFSLILESASTNQTSMYLCASSPPGQGYGEQYFGPGTRLTVT.